Only a few counts were recorded for the clone carrying this TCR beta chain. V gave up 4 bases and J gave up 2 bases, with 13 bases separating them. The CDR3 extends over 14 amino acids. Per the germline V gene, CDR1 is DFQATT and CDR2 is SNEGSKA (reference sequence). This specimen comes from a study of early T cells in non-severe SARS-CoV-2 infection. Attachment of unique molecular identifiers was made to individual cDNA molecules. TCRdb re-called the 5' RACE reads through MiXCR, storing one row per CDR3 protein. This sample carries over 95,000 distinct CDR3 sequences, approximately 16% of them seen once, and the ten largest clones take 0.95% to 1.5%.

The sample comprised whole blood. The gene calls are TRBV20-1 and TRBJ2-3; D gene unclear. This clonotype originated in an adult who was a healthcare worker with PCR-confirmed SARS-CoV-2 infection or an uninfected control (not recorded which). CDR3 DNA: TGCAGTGCTAACGCACACCCCAACACAGATACGCAGTATTTT. This translates into CSANAHPNTDTQYF.